Listed below are T cell receptor beta chains from one sample, sequenced in a study of blood T cell repertoires in COVID-19. Data came from immunoSEQ multiplex PCR; TCRdb stores just in-frame clones and leaves some out. The repertoire holds 200,000 to 250,000 clones, with under 90% as singletons. Sequencing input: peripheral blood. These receptors came from a woman at least 80 years old with active or convalescent COVID-19. Each CDR3 is given with its conserved first and last residue. A D gene is named only where the DNA matches it firmly. Size is omitted from some rows. Given values are once, few, many or a class for expanded clones.

CDR3 length,D gene,clone size,V gene,J gene,CDR3 DNA,CDR3 protein
17,.,.,TRBV6-2/TRBV6-3,TRBJ2-4,TGTGCCAGCAGTTACGGTAGCGGAGCGCTAGCCAAAAACATTCAGTACTTC,CASSYGSGALAKNIQYF
14,TRBD1,.,TRBV3-1/TRBV3-2,TRBJ1-5,TGTGCCAGCAGCCAAGGGACAGGCTCCCAGCCCCAGCATTTT,CASSQGTGSQPQHF
13,TRBD1,.,TRBV4-2,TRBJ2-1,TGTGCCAGCAGCCAGACACAGGGGTTTGAGCAGTTCTTC,CASSQTQGFEQFF
15,.,once,TRBV5-6,TRBJ1-3,TGTGCCAGCAGCTTGGGCTCCGGTTATGGAAACACCATATATTTT,CASSLGSGYGNTIYF
17,TRBD2,.,TRBV4-3,TRBJ2-3,TGCGCCAGCAGCCAAGATCTGGCGGGAGGGCCCGCAGATACGCAGTATTTT,CASSQDLAGGPADTQYF
15,TRBD1,.,TRBV28,TRBJ2-3,TGTGCCAGCAGTTTACAGGGGGCGGGTGCAGATACGCAGTATTTT,CASSLQGAGADTQYF
15,.,.,TRBV6-5,TRBJ2-7,TGTGCCAGCAGTTACAGGGGGCAGGGGGGCTACGAGCAGTACTTC,CASSYRGQGGYEQYF
13,.,.,TRBV19,TRBJ2-7,TGTGCCAGTAGCGTTCGAGCGCGGTACGAGCAGTACTTC,CASSVRARYEQYF
18,.,.,TRBV23-1,TRBJ2-7,TGCGCCAGCAGTGAGGAGCTTCTGTGGGGCTACTTCTCCTACGAGCAGTACTTC,CASSEELLWGYFSYEQYF
13,TRBD2,.,TRBV6-2/TRBV6-3,TRBJ2-5,TGTGCCAGCAGTGGCCCGGGGGGTGAGACCCAGTACTTC,CASSGPGGETQYF
16,TRBD1,.,TRBV4-2,TRBJ1-3,TGTGCCAGCAGCCAAGGGGGGACAGATTATGGAAACACCATATATTTT,CASSQGGTDYGNTIYF
17,TRBD1,few,TRBV9,TRBJ1-6,TGTGCCAGCACCCCCGGACAGGGGAGGTCCTATAATTCACCCCTCCACTTT,CASTPGQGRSYNSPLHF